The 27 T cell receptor beta chains below all came from one sample that was sequenced in a study of T cell responses to AZD1222 COVID-19 vaccine. The assay was immunoSEQ multiplex PCR, and TCRdb's table has in-frame clones only and misses some. Altogether over 100,000 clones are present, 90% being singletons, with the ten largest covering approximately 1.8%. The sequencing here drew on peripheral blood, taken on day 0 of AZD1222 vaccination. The receptors come from an adult in good health.

The gene calls are TRBV27 and TRBJ1-5; D unresolved. V lost 5 bases to trimming and J lost 1 base, with 9 bases between them. Germline CDR1 and CDR2: MNHEY and SMNVEV (reference sequence). This CDR3 is 14 amino acids long. The CDR3 DNA is TGTGCCAGCAGTCCCCTTCTAAGCAATCAGCCCCAGCATTTT. Translation: CASSPLLSNQPQHF.

The V gene is TRBV9, the J gene TRBJ1-3, with D tentatively TRBD1 (6 bases). The germline gives CDR1 SGDLS, CDR2 YYNGEE. V dropped 0 bases and J dropped 2 bases, with 9 bases sitting between them. The CDR3 runs 15 residues. For the CDR3, the DNA is TGTGCCAGCAGCGTAGAAGAGGGGGCTGGAAACACCATATATTTT. Protein: CASSVEEGAGNTIYF.

This clone was counted a few times. This chain connects TRBV6-2 or TRBV6-3 to TRBJ2-1; TRBD2 agrees at 7 bases. The J segment lost 8 bases and the V segment lost 2 bases, leaving 9 bases of the junction unmatched. Looked up from germline, CDR1 is MNHEY and CDR2 is SVGEGT. The CDR3 loop spans 15 amino acids. The CDR3 region is CASSYVAGERHEQFF. CDR3 nucleotide sequence: TGTGCCAGCAGTTACGTTGCGGGAGAGAGGCATGAGCAGTTCTTC.

The chain joins TRBV11-2 to TRBJ2-1; 8 bases map to TRBD2. The junction had 14 bases not matched to a gene; V was cut back by 7 bases and J by 0 bases. This CDR3 contains 18 residues. Germline V gene data show CDR1 as SGHAT and CDR2 as FQNNGV. The CDR3 region has the DNA TGTGCCAGCACCTTGGGGACTAGGTCCCTTAGCTCCTACAATGAGCAGTTCTTC. Translating it yields CASTLGTRSLSSYNEQFF.

This chain links TRBV9 with TRBJ1-6; D is unresolved. The CDR3 is 17 amino acids. The germline CDR1 and CDR2 sequences are SGDLS and YYNGEE. Trimming took off 3 bases at V and 0 bases at J, with 13 bases between the two ends. Here the CDR3 DNA reads TGTGCCAGCAGCGCCAGACCCATGAGCTCCTATAATTCACCCCTCCACTTT. Encoded protein: CASSARPMSSYNSPLHF.

V gene TRBV7-2 combines with J gene TRBJ1-2, with 7 bases identical to TRBD1. Trimming removed 4 bases from V and 5 bases from J; junction bases left unmatched: 10. This CDR3 spans 15 amino acids. Germline CDR1 SGHTA, CDR2 FQGNSA. This chain's CDR3 is CASSSPADRSYGYTF. The CDR3 DNA reads as TGTGCCAGCAGCTCACCCGCGGACAGGTCGTATGGCTACACCTTC.

The V call is TRBV18, the J call TRBJ1-6, with D uncertain. CDR1 and CDR2 (germline): KGHSH, LQKENI. The length of the CDR3 is 15 residues. Trimming stripped 7 bases from V and 0 bases from J, with 10 bases between. CDR3 residues: CASFRSNSYNSPLHF. The CDR3 DNA sequence: TGTGCCAGCTTCAGAAGCAACTCCTATAATTCACCCCTCCACTTT.

This chain uses TRBV28 with TRBJ2-5; 7 bases are shared with TRBD1. CDR1 and CDR2 (germline): MDHEN, SYDVKM. Trimming removed 7 bases from V and 7 bases from J; junction bases left unmatched: 15. The CDR3 is 15 amino acids. CDR3 bases: TGTGCCAGCACCCCTTGGGGGACAGTGACGGGGACCCAGTACTTC. Translation gives CASTPWGTVTGTQYF.

The gene calls are TRBV14 and TRBJ1-1, with TRBD1 as a possible D gene (5 bases). Germline V gene sequence: CDR1 SGHDN, CDR2 FVKESK. The CDR3 is 13 residues long. V shed 7 bases and J shed 0 bases, with 9 bases lying between them. CDR3 DNA sequence: TGTGCCAGCACCGGACAAATGAACACTGAAGCTTTCTTT. Translation: CASTGQMNTEAFF.

V and J are TRBV2 and TRBJ2-5; no clear D. V lost 9 bases to trimming and J lost 0 bases, with 8 bases between them. The CDR3 runs to 12 residues. Germline CDR1 and CDR2: SNHLY and FYNNEI. In nucleotides, the CDR3 is TGTGCCAGTCCCCAAAACCAAGAGACCCAGTACTTC. Amino acids: CASPQNQETQYF.

This chain joins TRBV6-5 and TRBJ2-7, with D perhaps matching TRBD2 (6 bases). There are 12 residues in the CDR3. With 8 bases removed from V and 8 bases from J, the gap between germline ends came to 16 bases. CDR1 is MNHEY, CDR2 SVGAGI, per germline. CDR3 nucleotide sequence: TGTGCCAGCCAAGACTGGGGACTTCAGCAGTACTTC. This encodes CASQDWGLQQYF.

This chain uses TRBV2 with TRBJ1-1; no clear D. Germline CDR1 and CDR2: SNHLY and FYNNEI. This CDR3 comprises 14 residues. Trimming took off 2 bases at V and 6 bases at J, with 13 bases between the two ends. This CDR3 reads CASSETRNPPEAFF. Written as DNA, the CDR3 is TGTGCCAGCAGTGAAACCAGGAATCCCCCTGAAGCTTTCTTT.

This clone has just one count. The chain combines TRBV24-1 with TRBJ2-7; D is perhaps TRBD1 or TRBD2 (6 bases each). CDR1 KGHDR and CDR2 SFDVKD come from the germline V gene. CDR3 length: 15 amino acids. Trimming removed 3 bases at V and 2 bases at J, with 13 bases between. The CDR3 nucleotides read TGTGCCACCAGTGATAGGGGGGCTCGTCCCTACGAGCAGTACTTC. It is translated as CATSDRGARPYEQYF.

The chain links TRBV6-5 to TRBJ2-1, with a possible D match to TRBD1 (6 bases). CDR3 length: 16 residues. In germline, CDR1 is MNHEY, CDR2 SVGAGI. V lost 0 bases and J 2 bases, leaving 11 bases between the germline ends. The CDR3 reads CASSYSRGGPYNEQFF. CDR3 bases: TGTGCCAGCAGTTACTCGAGAGGGGGACCCTACAATGAGCAGTTCTTC.

The chain carries TRBV6-6 and TRBJ1-2; D gene ambiguous. Germline V gives CDR1 MNHNY, CDR2 SVGAGI (reference sequence). Trimming cost V 11 bases and J 7 bases, with 23 bases left between them. The CDR3 has 14 residues. CDR3 residues: CALTTPGAPRGYTF. The CDR3 DNA is TGTGCCCTTACCACCCCCGGCGCACCTCGTGGCTACACCTTC.

The CDR3 DNA reads TGTGCCAGCAGCGCTTCGTCCGGGACTAGCGGGGTTTACGAGCAGTACTTC. Translating gives CASSASSGTSGVYEQYF. The rearrangement links TRBV7-9 to TRBJ2-7; 13 positions match TRBD2. This CDR3 has 17 residues. V was pared by 5 bases and J by 4 bases, with 11 bases of the junction left unmatched. Germline loops: CDR1 SEHNR, CDR2 FQNEAQ (reference sequence).

The genes are TRBV6-5 and TRBJ1-6; no clear D gene. The CDR3 extends over 12 amino acids. Trimming shortened V by 0 bases and J by 8 bases, and 2 bases separated the two germline ends. Germline values: CDR1 MNHEY, CDR2 SVGAGI. CDR3 nucleotide sequence: TGTGCCAGCAGTTACTCGGATTCACCCCTCCACTTT. Its protein product is CASSYSDSPLHF.

V is TRBV29-1 and J is TRBJ1-1; D is possibly TRBD1 (5 bases). Germline CDR1 SQVTM, CDR2 ANQGSEA. The CDR3 totals 14 residues. The germline V and J ends were trimmed by 5 bases and 4 bases, with 17 bases remaining between them. CDR3 sequence reads: CSVLMGEWTTEAFF. CDR3 in DNA: TGCAGCGTTTTGATGGGGGAGTGGACCACTGAAGCTTTCTTT.

The chain uses TRBV11-2 and TRBJ1-4, with TRBD1 as a possible D gene (6 bases). The V end lost 5 bases, the J end lost 8 bases, and 12 bases lay between the germline ends. The CDR3 spans 13 residues. Germline CDR1 is SGHAT and CDR2 is FQNNGV. CDR3 amino acids: CASSPGAGEKLFF. For the CDR3, the DNA is TGTGCCAGCAGCCCAGGGGCCGGGGAAAAACTGTTTTTT.

The CDR3 region has the DNA TGTGCCAGCACCCGATTGGCCCTTGGGGAGCTGTTTTTT. Translation: CASTRLALGELFF. The rearrangement uses TRBV11-3 and TRBJ2-2; no clear D. Germline CDR1 is SGHNT and CDR2 is YENEEA. The CDR3 has 13 residues. The germline V and J ends were trimmed by 7 bases and 8 bases, with 14 bases remaining between them. Full variable domain (missing parts from reference TRBV11-3 and TRBJ2-2): EAGVVQSPRYKIIEKKQPVAFWCNPISGHNTLYWYLQNLGQGPELLIRYENEEAVDDSQLPKDRFSAERLKGVDSTLKIQPAELGDSAVYLCASTRLALGELFFGEGSRLTVL.

This sequence joins TRBV11-3 and TRBJ2-3; either TRBD1 or TRBD2 may fit D (5 bases each). Germline CDR1 reads SGHNT; CDR2 reads YENEEA. The CDR3 extends over 13 amino acids. V lost 4 bases to trimming and J lost 5 bases, with 10 bases between them. The CDR3 region is CASSWGPKDTQYF. CDR3 bases: TGTGCCAGCAGCTGGGGACCCAAAGATACGCAGTATTTT.

This chain uses TRBV7-2 with TRBJ1-2; D gene unclear. The CDR3 sequence is 13 residues long. CDR1 is SGHTA, CDR2 FQGNSA, per germline. V gave up 1 base and J gave up 1 base, with 4 bases separating them. CDR3 protein: CASSLGVNYGYTF. The CDR3 DNA sequence: TGTGCCAGCAGCTTAGGGGTTAACTATGGCTACACCTTC.

This rearrangement joins TRBV29-1 to TRBJ2-7, with a weak D call TRBD1 (5 bases). The CDR3 loop spans 13 amino acids. The V gene's germline CDR1 is SQVTM and CDR2 ANQGSEA. V lost 7 bases, J lost 3 bases, and 16 bases lay in between. The CDR3 coding sequence is TGCAGCGCTAACGGACATCGAGGCTACGAGCAGTACTTC. Its protein product is CSANGHRGYEQYF.

This chain uses TRBV28 with TRBJ2-3; tentatively, D is TRBD2 (6 bases). This CDR3 spans 17 amino acids. Germline assignment: CDR1 MDHEN and CDR2 SYDVKM. The V and J ends lost 5 bases and 2 bases respectively, with 20 bases between them. CDR3 loop: CASSTSLALALTDTQYF. The DNA of the CDR3 is TGTGCCAGCAGTACTTCACTAGCTTTGGCCCTCACAGATACGCAGTATTTT.

The chain couples TRBV29-1 to TRBJ2-1; perhaps TRBD2 as D (5 bases). The CDR3 runs to 14 residues. Germline CDR1 SQVTM, CDR2 ANQGSEA. V was clipped by 4 bases and J by 2 bases, with 12 bases between them. The CDR3 loop reads CSVVDEGTYNEQFF. In DNA form, the CDR3 reads TGCAGCGTTGTAGACGAGGGAACCTACAATGAGCAGTTCTTC.

In DNA, the CDR3 is TGTGCCAGCAGCGTAGCAGGGGAAAGAACCGGGGAGCTGTTTTTT. Translating it yields CASSVAGERTGELFF. The V call is TRBV9, the J call TRBJ2-2, with D maybe TRBD1 (6 bases). Germline lookup yields CDR1 SGDLS and CDR2 YYNGEE. V was pared by 0 bases and J by 5 bases, with 11 bases between. This CDR3 region has 15 residues.

This chain joins TRBV7-2 and TRBJ2-4; 7 positions agree with TRBD1. This CDR3 is built from 13 residues. V was clipped by 1 base and J by 8 bases; unmatched bases: 2. The germline V gene has CDR1 SGHTA and CDR2 FQGNSA. The CDR3 nucleotides are TGTGCCAGCAGCTTAGGAGGGGGCGACATTCAGTACTTC. Translation gives CASSLGGGDIQYF. The variable domain in full, with the rest retrieved from reference TRBV7-2 and TRBJ2-4, is GAGVSQSPSNKVTEKGKDVELRCDPISGHTALYWYRQSLGQGLEFLIYFQGNSAPDKSGLPSDRFSAERTGGSVSTLTIQRTQQEDSAVYLCASSLGGGDIQYFGAGTRLSVL.